Each of the 13 T cell receptor beta chains below was sequenced from the same sample in a study of blood T cell repertoires in COVID-19. Sequenced by immunoSEQ multiplex PCR; TCRdb stores in-frame clones only, minus some. The sample lists almost 250,000 clones; around 87% were seen once. The sequencing input was PBMCs or T cells enriched from blood (not recorded which). Receptors were obtained from a woman between 50 and 59 years old who had recovered from COVID-19.

V gene TRBV28 combines with J gene TRBJ2-1, with TRBD2 matching 8 bases. Germline CDR1 reads MDHEN; CDR2 reads SYDVKM. The CDR3 is 15 residues long. With 8 bases clipped from V and 14 bases from J, the junction kept 20 bases outside the gene matches. The CDR3 nucleotides are TGTGCCAGCTCACCTTGGGCTAGCGGGTTACTAACCGAGTTCTTC. It translates to CASSPWASGLLTEFF.

The chain links TRBV2 to TRBJ1-1, with TRBD1 matching over 9 bases. This CDR3 spans 15 amino acids. From germline, CDR1 is SNHLY and CDR2 FYNNEI. The V and J ends lost 8 bases and 8 bases, in that order; junction bases with no gene match: 15. In DNA form, the CDR3 reads TGTGCCAGCGAATTCTTTCCAGGGACAGGGTCAGAAGCTTTCTTT. Translated, it gives CASEFFPGTGSEAFF. Full variable domain (remainder filled in from reference TRBV2 and TRBJ1-1): EPEVTQTPSHQVTQMGQEVILRCVPISNHLYFYWYRQILGQKVEFLVSFYNNEISEKSEIFDDQFSVERPDGSNFTLKIRSTKLEDSAMYFCASEFFPGTGSEAFFGQGTRLTVV.

This clone was detected once. The rearrangement links TRBV19 to TRBJ2-7, with 10 bases that match TRBD1. This CDR3 is built from 15 residues. CDR1 is LNHDA and CDR2 is SQIVND in the germline V gene (reference sequence). Trimming cost V 5 bases and J 0 bases; bases outside gene matches: 4. As DNA, the CDR3 is TGTGCCAGTAGTCCAGGGACAGGGGTCTCCTACGAGCAGTACTTC. Its translation: CASSPGTGVSYEQYF.

The chain joins TRBV20-1 to TRBJ1-2; D gene ambiguous. V dropped 3 bases and J dropped 4 bases, with 6 bases sitting between them. This CDR3 has 11 residues. Germline CDR1 and CDR2: DFQATT and SNEGSKA (reference sequence). Here the CDR3 DNA reads TGCAGTGCTAGGTCCCTCTATGGCTACACCTTC. Residues: CSARSLYGYTF.

V is TRBV18 and J is TRBJ1-5; 11 bases are shared with TRBD1. V dropped 3 bases and J dropped 6; count of bases not matched to a gene: 7. This CDR3 has 16 residues. In germline, CDR1 is KGHSH, CDR2 LQKENI. The CDR3 region is CASSPGQGAGIQPQHF. The CDR3 DNA reads TGTGCCAGCTCACCCGGACAGGGGGCAGGTATTCAGCCCCAGCATTTT.

The chain uses TRBV19 and TRBJ2-3; the D is unclear. CDR1 LNHDA and CDR2 SQIVND come from the germline V gene (reference sequence). The germline V and J ends were trimmed by 8 bases and 3 bases, with 15 bases remaining between them. The CDR3 is 14 amino acids. CDR3 loop: CASSTGPWTDTQYF. Written as DNA, the CDR3 is TGTGCCAGTTCAACGGGTCCTTGGACAGATACGCAGTATTTT.

The chain couples TRBV29-1 to TRBJ2-7; TRBD1 matches at 10 bases. The CDR3 is 13 residues long. The germline gives CDR1 SQVTM, CDR2 ANQGSEA. The J segment lost 2 bases and the V segment lost 6 bases, leaving 4 bases of the junction unmatched. CDR3 region: CSVLGTGAYEQYF. The CDR3 DNA is TGCAGCGTGCTGGGGACAGGGGCCTACGAGCAGTACTTC.

The V gene is TRBV11-2, the J gene TRBJ2-1; 7 bases line up with TRBD1. The J segment lost 8 bases and the V segment lost 2 bases, leaving 6 bases of the junction unmatched. The CDR3 runs 14 residues. Germline V gene data show CDR1 as SGHAT and CDR2 as FQNNGV. The CDR3 region has the DNA TGTGCCAGCAGCTTAAGGGGGCCATTAGATGAGCAGTTCTTC. Protein: CASSLRGPLDEQFF. Based on the CDR3 plus reference TRBV11-2 and TRBJ2-1, the full variable domain is EAGVAQSPRYKIIEKRQSVAFWCNPISGHATLYWYQQILGQGPKLLIQFQNNGVVDDSQLPKDRFSAERLKGVDSTLKIQPAKLEDSAVYLCASSLRGPLDEQFFGPGTRLTVL.

The chain joins TRBV18 to TRBJ2-1; TRBD1 might be the D (6 bases). Germline CDR1 is KGHSH and CDR2 is LQKENI. Trimming left V 6 bases short and J 1 base short, with 16 bases between. CDR3 length: 16 residues. Here the CDR3 DNA reads TGTGCCAGCTCTCGAACAGGGTCGGGGTCCTACAATGAGCAGTTCTTC. Its protein product is CASSRTGSGSYNEQFF. Variable domain in full (rest from reference TRBV18 and TRBJ2-1): NAGVMQNPRHLVRRRGQEARLRCSPMKGHSHVYWYRQLPEEGLKFMVYLQKENIIDESGMPKERFSAEFPKEGPSILRIQQVVRGDSAAYFCASSRTGSGSYNEQFFGPGTRLTVL.

This sequence joins TRBV4-1 and TRBJ1-3; D gene uncertain. Per the germline V gene, CDR1 is MGHRA and CDR2 is YSYEKL. Deletions cut 4 bases from V and 5 bases from J, with 9 bases between. The CDR3 consists of 13 residues. The CDR3 loop reads CASSPRSRNTIYF. DNA for the CDR3: TGCGCCAGCAGCCCCCGGAGCCGAAACACCATATATTTT.

The chain combines TRBV28 with TRBJ2-7, with TRBD2 as a possible D gene (6 bases). Germline V CDR1 and CDR2: MDHEN, SYDVKM. The CDR3 sequence is 14 residues long. V dropped 4 bases and J dropped 2 bases, with 12 bases sitting between them. The CDR3 nucleotides are TGTGCCAGCAGTTCAGGCGGGGAAACCTACGAGCAGTACTTC. This codes for CASSSGGETYEQYF.

The CDR3, as DNA: TGTGCCAGCAGCCAAGCAGCAGGGATTCAGCCGCGGGAGCAGTACTTC. Its translation is CASSQAAGIQPREQYF. The rearrangement links TRBV14 to TRBJ2-7, with D possibly being TRBD1 (5 bases). Trimming shortened V by 1 base and J by 7 bases, and 20 bases separated the two germline ends. The germline V gene has CDR1 SGHDN and CDR2 FVKESK. The CDR3 sequence is 16 residues long.

The chain combines TRBV25-1 with TRBJ1-5, with 7 bases aligning to TRBD1. With V trimmed by 6 bases and J by 6 bases, 8 bases remained unmatched. The CDR3 length is 14 residues. CDR1 MGHDK and CDR2 SYGVNS come from the germline V gene. Here the CDR3 reads CASSETGAVQPQHF. CDR3 nucleotides: TGTGCCAGCAGCGAAACAGGGGCAGTTCAGCCCCAGCATTTT.